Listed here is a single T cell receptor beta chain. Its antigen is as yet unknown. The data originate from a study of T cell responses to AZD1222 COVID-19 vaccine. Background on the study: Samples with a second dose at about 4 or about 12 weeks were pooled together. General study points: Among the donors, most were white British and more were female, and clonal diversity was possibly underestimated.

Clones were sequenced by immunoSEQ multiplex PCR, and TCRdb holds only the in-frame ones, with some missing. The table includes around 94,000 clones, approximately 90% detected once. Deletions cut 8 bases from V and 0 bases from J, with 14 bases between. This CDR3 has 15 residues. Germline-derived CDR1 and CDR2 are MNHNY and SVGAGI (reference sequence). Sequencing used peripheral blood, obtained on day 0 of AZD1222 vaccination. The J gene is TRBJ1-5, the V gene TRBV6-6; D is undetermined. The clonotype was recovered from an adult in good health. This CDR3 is CASAPLVTSNQPQHF. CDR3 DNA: TGTGCCAGCGCTCCGCTGGTGACTAGCAATCAGCCCCAGCATTTT.